These 11 T cell receptor beta chains originate from one sample sequenced in a study of Tregs in tolerant kidney transplant recipients. Produced via immunoSEQ multiplex PCR; TCRdb's table is partial and in-frame only. The sample records 2,500 to 3,500 clones, approximately 40% being singletons. Their specific antigens are unknown. The sample taken for sequencing was Tregs from blood cultured with allogeneic cells. These receptors were obtained from a human donor in good health.

The rearrangement uses TRBV9 and TRBJ2-1; 8 positions match TRBD1. This CDR3 contains 14 residues. The germline CDR1 and CDR2 sequences are SGDLS and YYNGEE. V dropped 2 bases and J dropped 9; count of bases not matched to a gene: 7. Written as DNA, the CDR3 is TGTGCCAGCAGCGTTCTAGGTACAGGGGGTGAGCAGTTCTTC. Its translation is CASSVLGTGGEQFF.

The chain carries TRBV19 and TRBJ1-5, with TRBD1 matching over 9 bases. Trimming removed 4 bases from V and 7 bases from J; junction bases left unmatched: 5. Germline CDR1 and CDR2: LNHDA and SQIVND (reference sequence). CDR3 length: 14 amino acids. The CDR3 protein is CASSTRTGVQPQHF. The CDR3, as DNA: TGTGCCAGTAGTACCCGGACAGGGGTCCAGCCCCAGCATTTT.

This clone counts as medium-sized. The gene calls are TRBV18 and TRBJ2-5, with D maybe TRBD1 (6 bases). CDR1 KGHSH and CDR2 LQKENI come from the germline V gene. The CDR3 has 13 residues. V was cut by 4 bases and J by 1 base, with 7 bases left in between. The chain's CDR3 is CASSRDIQETQYF. The DNA for the CDR3 is TGTGCCAGCTCACGGGACATCCAAGAGACCCAGTACTTC.

J is TRBJ2-1 and V is TRBV6-1; tentatively, D is TRBD2 (6 bases). The germline gives CDR1 MNHNS, CDR2 SASEGT. The CDR3 totals 15 residues. V was pared by 7 bases and J by 1 base, with 14 bases between. The CDR3 DNA reads as TGTGCCAGCACCATTTGGGACTTTTCCTACAATGAGCAGTTCTTC. Its translation is CASTIWDFSYNEQFF.

By sample fraction, this clone is medium-sized (0.01 to 0.1%). The chain combines TRBV5-3 with TRBJ1-2, with D unclear. Being an ORF, TRBV5-3 has a function that is uncertain. Trimming took 0 bases from V and 6 from J, leaving 3 bases between them. The CDR3 is 11 residues long. CDR3 in amino acids: CARSLGDGYTF. In DNA, the CDR3 is TGTGCCAGAAGCTTGGGCGATGGCTACACCTTC.

The V gene is TRBV5-1, the J gene TRBJ1-2; 7 bases agree with TRBD1. The ends lost 0 bases at V and 3 bases at J; junction bases unmatched: 2. CDR3 length: 14 residues. The germline CDR1 and CDR2 sequences are SGHRS and YFSETQ. CDR3 amino acids: CASSLGDSHYGYTF. CDR3 DNA: TGCGCCAGCAGCTTGGGGGACAGCCACTATGGCTACACCTTC.

The chain links TRBV18 to TRBJ1-5; D remains unclear. This CDR3 comprises 14 residues. With 2 bases removed from V and 4 bases from J, the gap between germline ends came to 9 bases. Germline lookup yields CDR1 KGHSH and CDR2 LQKENI. The CDR3 DNA is TGTGCCAGCTCACCATCCGGGTCAAATCAGCCCCAGCATTTT. The encoded protein is CASSPSGSNQPQHF.

This clone occurred a few times. The chain employs TRBV19 and TRBJ2-7; TRBD2 matches 10 bases. CDR3 length equals 16 residues. Germline lookup yields CDR1 LNHDA and CDR2 SQIVND (reference sequence). Losses at the gene ends were 5 bases for V and 3 bases for J; bases not matched to a gene: 10. In DNA form, the CDR3 reads TGTGCCAGTAGTCCACTTAGGACTAGCGGAAGCTACGAGCAGTACTTC. Amino acid sequence: CASSPLRTSGSYEQYF.

As DNA, the CDR3 is TGTGCCTGGACCCGCGTGGCAACCGGGGAGCTGTTTTTT. This sequence encodes CAWTRVATGELFF. The genes are TRBV30 and TRBJ2-2; D ambiguous. The V end lost 4 bases, the J end lost 5 bases, and 11 bases lay between the germline ends. In germline, CDR1 is GTSNPN, CDR2 SVGIG (reference sequence). The CDR3 spans 13 residues.

J is TRBJ1-1 and V is TRBV7-8; D perhaps matches TRBD1 (6 bases). From germline, CDR1 is SGHVS and CDR2 FQNEAQ. The CDR3 has 14 residues. V was trimmed by 1 base and J by 5 bases, leaving 11 bases between them. CDR3 nucleotide sequence: TGTGCCAGCAGCTTAGTGGCCCAGGGGACTGAAGCTTTCTTT. Amino acids: CASSLVAQGTEAFF.

This clone was found a few times. The chain uses TRBV7-9 and TRBJ2-5; 10 bases fit TRBD2. The CDR3 totals 13 residues. Trimming cost V 11 bases and J 5 bases; bases outside gene matches: 8. The germline V gene has CDR1 SEHNR and CDR2 FQNEAQ (reference sequence). The CDR3: CAGILAGGETQYF. For the CDR3, the DNA is TGTGCCGGGATCTTAGCGGGGGGTGAGACCCAGTACTTC.